This note documents a single TCR beta chain sequence. This clonotype was seen ten or more times. Its cognate antigen has yet to be identified. No base quality information exists; no much larger clone differs at one position. Libraries of naive CD8 T cells were generated from about 21,000 to 970,000 sorted cells, with 10%, 30% or 50% of the purified RNA used. Naive CD8 T cells were FACS-sorted as CD8+CD4-CCR7+CD45RA+ on a BD FACSAria II into RLT Plus buffer. To test detection sensitivity, Jurkat RNA equal to 9 to 10 TCR copies was added to samples of about 19,000-1,100,000 naive CD8 T cells. Enrichment of CD8 T cells was performed with RosetteSep CD8+ T Cell Enrichment Cocktail and Ficoll-Paque, after which ACK red cell lysis was carried out. The CDR3, cysteine through phenylalanine, is 15 amino acids long. Here the CDR3 DNA is all that survives: 45 bases in frame from base 1. Taken from the germline V gene, the CDR1 and CDR2 loops are MNHEY and SVGEGT. Trimming costs V 1 base and J 4 bases, and their ends lie 13 bases apart.

The library came from PCR. Sequenced using an Illumina HiSeq 4000. Bulk TCR libraries were made following a previously described method, with the TCR primers given in Table S5. Purification of total RNA was performed with the Qiagen AllPrep DNA/RNA kit. Before analysis, reads from multiple sequencing runs of the same library were pooled. Regarding the original processing steps: Only reads with exact TCR constant sequence were kept, trimmed to 150 nt, and grouped by their 12-nt molecular barcodes. Reads inside each barcode group were sub-clustered using a 15% Levenshtein threshold, and a quality-weighted consensus sequence was constructed for each RNA molecule. Non-functional sequences were removed, as were lower-count sequences one edit away from another. Based on a fit of two negative binomial distributions, barcode sub-clusters having less than 20% of the maximum read count were discarded. Through fastp at Q25 and MiXCR, TCRdb rebuilt clones from the public reads, retaining in-frame beta chains. Each record represents a unique CDR3 protein, reported with the most common genes and DNA among its rows. V and J calls and clone size were set by TCRdb, not the authors. Recorded for this sample are about 640,000 distinct CDR3 sequences; about 20% of them occurred a single time. Roughly 0.9% of the sample lies in the top ten.

The data were taken from a study of molecular identifiers for immune sequencing clone quantification (dated 2018 in TCRdb). As for the study more broadly: For a replicate experiment, RNA from around 20,000 or 100,000 naive CD8 T cells was divided into five aliquots, of which four were sequenced. This methods study used CD8 T cells to benchmark TCR RNA copy counting and molecular-identifier clustering-based TCR repertoire sequencing (MIDCIRS). Overall study outcomes, separate from this receptor: About 3 recovered TCR RNA copies per cell were obtained by modeling, versus about ten by digital PCR, implying a capture efficiency of about 30%. In CMV-specific effector cells, clones with more than 20 RNA copies accounted for over 99% of molecules, whereas in naive cells such clones accounted for under 1%. Highly expanded clone sizes could be underestimated if identical TCR molecules share a barcode. A single cell's worth of spiked-in Jurkat TCR RNA was reported detectable even among one million naive CD8 T cells. When barcode sub-clustering was not used, chimeric consensus sequences inflated TCR diversity, with chimeras reaching as high as 47%. The naive libraries included spiked-in Jurkat TCR RNA (under eleven copies' worth), and this Jurkat TCR RNA is not part of the donor repertoire.

The source is a human donor in good health. Some libraries in this study had Jurkat cell RNA spiked in. The V and J genes are TRBV6-2 or TRBV6-3 and TRBJ1-1, with TRBD1 tentatively as D gene (6 bases match). Sequences were obtained from naive CD8+ T cells from blood, with Jurkat cell RNA spiked in. The meaning of the sample's cell subset or site label: FACS-sorted CD8+CD4-CCR7+CD45RA+ naive T cells. The CDR3 here reads CASSYYGGAGTEAFF. The DNA sequence is TGTGCCAGCAGTTACTATGGGGGGGCGGGCACTGAAGCTTTCTTT.